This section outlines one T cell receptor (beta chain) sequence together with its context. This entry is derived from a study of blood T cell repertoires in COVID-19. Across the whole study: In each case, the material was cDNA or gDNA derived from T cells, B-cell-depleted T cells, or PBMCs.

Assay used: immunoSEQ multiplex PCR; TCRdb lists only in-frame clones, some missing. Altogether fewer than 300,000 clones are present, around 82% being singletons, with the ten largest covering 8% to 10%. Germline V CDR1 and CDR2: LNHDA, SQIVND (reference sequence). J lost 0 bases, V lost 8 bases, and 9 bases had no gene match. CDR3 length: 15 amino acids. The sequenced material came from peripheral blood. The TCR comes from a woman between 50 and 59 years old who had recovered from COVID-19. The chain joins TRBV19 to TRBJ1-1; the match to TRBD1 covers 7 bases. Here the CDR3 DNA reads TGTGCCAGTCTAGGGGACAGAGACATGAACACTGAAGCTTTCTTT. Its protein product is CASLGDRDMNTEAFF.